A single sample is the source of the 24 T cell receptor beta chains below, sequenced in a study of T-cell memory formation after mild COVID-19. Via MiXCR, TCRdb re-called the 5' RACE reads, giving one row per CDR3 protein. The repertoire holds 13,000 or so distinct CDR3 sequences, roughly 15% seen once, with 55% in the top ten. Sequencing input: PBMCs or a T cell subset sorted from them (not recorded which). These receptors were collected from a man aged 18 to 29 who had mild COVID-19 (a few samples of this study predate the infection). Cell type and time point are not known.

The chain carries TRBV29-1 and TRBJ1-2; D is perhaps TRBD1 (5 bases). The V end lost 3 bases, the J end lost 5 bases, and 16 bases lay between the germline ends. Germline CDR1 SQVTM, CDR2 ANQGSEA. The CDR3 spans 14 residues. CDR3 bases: TGCAGCGTTGATGTCCAGGGTGGTATTTATGGCTACACCTTC. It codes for CSVDVQGGIYGYTF.

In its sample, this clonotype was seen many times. The CDR3 region is CASSQEASGSTDTQYF. For the CDR3, the DNA is TGCGCCAGCAGCCAAGAGGCTAGCGGTAGCACAGATACGCAGTATTTT. The chain combines TRBV4-1 with TRBJ2-3; the match to TRBD2 covers 7 bases. V gave up 0 bases and J gave up 0 bases; unmatched junction bases: 3. The CDR3 runs to 16 residues. CDR1 is MGHRA and CDR2 is YSYEKL in the germline V gene.

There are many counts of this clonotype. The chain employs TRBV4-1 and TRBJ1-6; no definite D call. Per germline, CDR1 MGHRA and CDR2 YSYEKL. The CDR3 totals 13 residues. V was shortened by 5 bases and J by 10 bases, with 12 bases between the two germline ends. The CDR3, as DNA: TGCGCCAGCAGCAGCGGTCCAGACTCACCCCTCCACTTT. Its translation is CASSSGPDSPLHF.

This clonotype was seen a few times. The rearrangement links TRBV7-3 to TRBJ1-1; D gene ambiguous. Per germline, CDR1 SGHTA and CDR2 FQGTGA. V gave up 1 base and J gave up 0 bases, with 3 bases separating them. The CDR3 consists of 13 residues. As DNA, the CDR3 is TGTGCCAGCAGCTTAAGTCTGAACACTGAAGCTTTCTTT. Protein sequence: CASSLSLNTEAFF.

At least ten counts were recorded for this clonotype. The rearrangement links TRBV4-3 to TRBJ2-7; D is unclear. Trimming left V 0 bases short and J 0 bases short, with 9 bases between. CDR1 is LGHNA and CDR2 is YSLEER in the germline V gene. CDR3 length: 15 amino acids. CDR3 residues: CASSQEGRSSYEQYF. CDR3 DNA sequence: TGCGCCAGCAGCCAAGAGGGAAGGAGCTCCTACGAGCAGTACTTC.

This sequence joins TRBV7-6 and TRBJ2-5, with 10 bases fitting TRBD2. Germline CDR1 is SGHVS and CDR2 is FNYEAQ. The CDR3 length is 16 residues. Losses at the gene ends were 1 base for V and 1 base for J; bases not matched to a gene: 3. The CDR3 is CASSLGSSGGQETQYF. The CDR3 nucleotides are TGTGCCAGCAGCTTAGGATCTAGCGGGGGCCAAGAGACCCAGTACTTC.

CDR3: CASSLKLAKNIQYF. CDR3 nucleotide sequence: TGTGCCAGCAGTTTAAAGCTAGCCAAAAACATTCAGTACTTC. The V call is TRBV12-3 or TRBV12-4, the J call TRBJ2-4; the D is unclear. The CDR3 covers 14 residues. Trimming removed 2 bases at V and 0 bases at J, with 5 bases between.

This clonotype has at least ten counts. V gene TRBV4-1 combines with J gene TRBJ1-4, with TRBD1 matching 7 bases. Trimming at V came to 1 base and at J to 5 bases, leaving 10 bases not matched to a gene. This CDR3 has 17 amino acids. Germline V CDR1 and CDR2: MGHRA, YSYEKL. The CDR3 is CASSQVRGTEQNEKLFF. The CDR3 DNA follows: TGCGCCAGCAGCCAAGTTCGGGGGACAGAACAGAATGAAAAACTGTTTTTT.

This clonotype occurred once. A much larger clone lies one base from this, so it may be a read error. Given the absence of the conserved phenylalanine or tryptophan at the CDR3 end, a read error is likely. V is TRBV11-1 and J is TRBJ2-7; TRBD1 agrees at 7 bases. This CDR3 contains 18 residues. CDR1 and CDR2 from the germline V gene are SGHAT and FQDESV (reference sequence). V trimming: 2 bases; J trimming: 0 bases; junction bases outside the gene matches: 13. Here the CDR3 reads CASSLYPLYGDSSYEQYL. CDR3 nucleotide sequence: TGTGCCAGCAGCTTATACCCTTTGTATGGGGACAGCTCCTACGAGCAGTACTTA.

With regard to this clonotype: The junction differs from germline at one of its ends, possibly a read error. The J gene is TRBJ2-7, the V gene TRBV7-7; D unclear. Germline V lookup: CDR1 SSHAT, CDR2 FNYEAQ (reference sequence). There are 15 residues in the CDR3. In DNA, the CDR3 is TGTGCTAGCAGCTTAGCCGACTCCGGCTCCTACGAGCAGTACTTC. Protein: CASSLADSGSYEQYF.

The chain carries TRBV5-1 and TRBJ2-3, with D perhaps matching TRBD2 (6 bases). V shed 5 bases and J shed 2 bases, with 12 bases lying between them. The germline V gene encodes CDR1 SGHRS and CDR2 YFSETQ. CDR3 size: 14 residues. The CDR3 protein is CASRPSEDTDTQYF. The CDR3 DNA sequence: TGCGCCAGCAGGCCTAGCGAGGACACAGATACGCAGTATTTT.

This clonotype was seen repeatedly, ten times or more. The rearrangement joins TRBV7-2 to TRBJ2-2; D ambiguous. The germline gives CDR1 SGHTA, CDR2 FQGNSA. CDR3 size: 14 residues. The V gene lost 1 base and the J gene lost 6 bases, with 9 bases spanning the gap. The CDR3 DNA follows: TGTGCCAGCAGCTTAGGCCCCTTACCCGGGGAGCTGTTTTTT. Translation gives CASSLGPLPGELFF.

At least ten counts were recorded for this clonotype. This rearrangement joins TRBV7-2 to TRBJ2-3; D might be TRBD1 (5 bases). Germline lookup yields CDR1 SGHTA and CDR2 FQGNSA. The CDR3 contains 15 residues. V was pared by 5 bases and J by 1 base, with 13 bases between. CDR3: CASSQGVWGTDTQYF. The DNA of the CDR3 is TGTGCCAGCAGCCAAGGGGTTTGGGGCACAGATACGCAGTATTTT.

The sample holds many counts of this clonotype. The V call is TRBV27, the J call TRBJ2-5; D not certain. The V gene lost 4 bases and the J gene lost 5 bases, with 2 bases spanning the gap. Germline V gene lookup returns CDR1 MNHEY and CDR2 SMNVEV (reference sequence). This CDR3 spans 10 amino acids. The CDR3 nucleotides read TGTGCCAGCAGTTGGGAGACCCAGTACTTC. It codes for CASSWETQYF.

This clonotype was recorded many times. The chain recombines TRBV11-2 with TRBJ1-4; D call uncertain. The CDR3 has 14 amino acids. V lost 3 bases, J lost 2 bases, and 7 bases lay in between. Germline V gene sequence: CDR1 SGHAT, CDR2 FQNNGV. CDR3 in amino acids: CASSFVGTNEKLFF. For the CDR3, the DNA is TGTGCCAGCAGCTTCGTGGGGACTAATGAAAAACTGTTTTTT.

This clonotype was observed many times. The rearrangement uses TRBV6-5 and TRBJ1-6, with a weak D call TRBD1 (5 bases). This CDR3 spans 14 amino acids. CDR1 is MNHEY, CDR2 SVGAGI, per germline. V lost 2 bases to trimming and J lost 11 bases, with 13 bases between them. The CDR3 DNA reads TGTGCCAGCAGTTACAGGGGAGATGAGGCACCCCTCCACTTT. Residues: CASSYRGDEAPLHF.

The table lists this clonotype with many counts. CDR3 amino acids: CSANRRQGEHSNQPQHF. In DNA form, the CDR3 reads TGCAGTGCTAACCGAAGACAGGGCGAACATAGCAATCAGCCCCAGCATTTT. This chain joins TRBV20-1 and TRBJ1-5; 7 bases line up with TRBD1. CDR3 size: 17 residues. The germline gives CDR1 DFQATT, CDR2 SNEGSKA (reference sequence). V dropped 4 bases and J dropped 0; count of bases not matched to a gene: 12.

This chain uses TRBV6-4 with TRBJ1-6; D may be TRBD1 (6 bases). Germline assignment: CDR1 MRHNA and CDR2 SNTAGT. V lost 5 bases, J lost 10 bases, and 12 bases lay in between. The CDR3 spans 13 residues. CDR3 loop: CASSPRTVSPLHF. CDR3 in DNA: TGTGCCAGCAGTCCCCGGACAGTCTCACCCCTCCACTTT.

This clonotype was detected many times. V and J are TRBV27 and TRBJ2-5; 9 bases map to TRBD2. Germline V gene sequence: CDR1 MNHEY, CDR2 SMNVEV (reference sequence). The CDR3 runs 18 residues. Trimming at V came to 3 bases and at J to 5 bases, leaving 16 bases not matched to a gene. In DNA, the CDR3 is TGTGCCAGCAGTTTGGCTTACGTGGGCGGGGGGGCCTTGGAGACCCAGTACTTC. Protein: CASSLAYVGGGALETQYF.

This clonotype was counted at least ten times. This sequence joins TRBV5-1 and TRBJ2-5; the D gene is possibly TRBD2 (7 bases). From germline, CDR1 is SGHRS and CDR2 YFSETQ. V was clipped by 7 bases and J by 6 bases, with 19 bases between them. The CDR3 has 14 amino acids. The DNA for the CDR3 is TGCGCCAGCGCGGCGAGAGGGGGGGCCCAGACCCAGTACTTC. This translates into CASAARGGAQTQYF.

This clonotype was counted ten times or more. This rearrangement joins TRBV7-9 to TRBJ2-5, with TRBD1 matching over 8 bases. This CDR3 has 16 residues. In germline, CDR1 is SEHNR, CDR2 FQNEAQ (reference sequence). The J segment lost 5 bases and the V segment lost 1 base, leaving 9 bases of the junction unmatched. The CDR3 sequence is CASSLGRTGQGETQYF. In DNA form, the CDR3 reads TGTGCCAGCAGCTTAGGCCGGACAGGGCAGGGGGAGACCCAGTACTTC.

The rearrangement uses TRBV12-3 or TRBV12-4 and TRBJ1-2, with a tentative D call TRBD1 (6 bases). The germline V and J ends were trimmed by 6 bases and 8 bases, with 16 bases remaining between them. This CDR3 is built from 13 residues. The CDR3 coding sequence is TGTGCCAGCAGACAGGGCCTCTTTGAGGGCTACACCTTC. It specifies CASRQGLFEGYTF.

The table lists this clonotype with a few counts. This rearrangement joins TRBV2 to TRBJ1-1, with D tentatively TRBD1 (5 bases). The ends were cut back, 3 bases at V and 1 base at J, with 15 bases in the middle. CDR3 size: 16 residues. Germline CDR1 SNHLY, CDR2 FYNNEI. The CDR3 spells CASSDTQGIKNTEAFF. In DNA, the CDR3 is TGTGCCAGCAGTGATACCCAGGGTATCAAGAACACTGAAGCTTTCTTT.

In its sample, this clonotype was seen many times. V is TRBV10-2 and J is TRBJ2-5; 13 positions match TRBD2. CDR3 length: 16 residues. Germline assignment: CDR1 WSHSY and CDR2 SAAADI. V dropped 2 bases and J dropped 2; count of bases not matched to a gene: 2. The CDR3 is CASSEPGLAGQETQYF. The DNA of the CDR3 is TGCGCCAGCAGTGAGCCGGGACTAGCGGGACAAGAGACCCAGTACTTC.